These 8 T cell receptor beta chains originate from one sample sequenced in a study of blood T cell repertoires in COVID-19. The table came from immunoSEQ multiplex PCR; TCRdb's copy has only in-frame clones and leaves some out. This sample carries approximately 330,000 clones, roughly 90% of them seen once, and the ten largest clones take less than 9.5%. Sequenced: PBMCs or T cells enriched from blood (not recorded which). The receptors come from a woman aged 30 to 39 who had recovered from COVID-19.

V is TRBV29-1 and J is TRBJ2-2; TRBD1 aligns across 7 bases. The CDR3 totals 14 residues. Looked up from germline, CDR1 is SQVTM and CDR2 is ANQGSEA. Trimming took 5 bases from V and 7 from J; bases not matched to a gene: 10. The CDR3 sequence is CSVKETGWGGELFF. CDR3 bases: TGCAGCGTTAAGGAGACAGGGTGGGGCGGGGAGCTGTTTTTT.

The CDR3 region has the DNA TGTGCCAGCAGCCAAGGAGGGGGCAATGAGCAGTTCTTC. Translated: CASSQGGGNEQFF. This chain connects TRBV14 to TRBJ2-1, with D possibly TRBD1 on 6 matching bases. The V gene lost 1 base and the J gene lost 6 bases, with 7 bases spanning the gap. This CDR3 comprises 13 residues. Per the germline V gene, CDR1 is SGHDN and CDR2 is FVKESK.

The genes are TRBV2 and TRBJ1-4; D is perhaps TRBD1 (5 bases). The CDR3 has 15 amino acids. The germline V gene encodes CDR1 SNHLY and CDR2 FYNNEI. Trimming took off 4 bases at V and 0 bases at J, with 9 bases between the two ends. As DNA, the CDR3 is TGTGCCAGCAGTGTTCCGGGGGCAACTAATGAAAAACTGTTTTTT. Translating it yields CASSVPGATNEKLFF.

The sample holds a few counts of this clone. The CDR3 protein is CASSNGDRKGHGYTF. CDR3 DNA: TGTGCCAGCAGCAACGGCGACAGGAAGGGCCATGGCTACACCTTC. The genes are TRBV3-1 (or the pseudogene TRBV3-2) and TRBJ1-2; tentative D call: TRBD1 (6 bases). Trimming removed 5 bases from V and 6 bases from J, with 19 bases in between. This CDR3 spans 15 amino acids. Germline V lookup: CDR1 LGHDT, CDR2 YNNKEL (reference sequence).

This chain's CDR3 is CASSELIGADGYTF. CDR3 in DNA: TGTGCCAGCAGTGAATTAATCGGAGCAGATGGCTACACCTTC. The genes are TRBV6-1 and TRBJ1-2; no clear D. The CDR3 consists of 14 residues. Looked up from germline, CDR1 is MNHNS and CDR2 is SASEGT. Trimming removed 2 bases at V and 6 bases at J, with 13 bases between.

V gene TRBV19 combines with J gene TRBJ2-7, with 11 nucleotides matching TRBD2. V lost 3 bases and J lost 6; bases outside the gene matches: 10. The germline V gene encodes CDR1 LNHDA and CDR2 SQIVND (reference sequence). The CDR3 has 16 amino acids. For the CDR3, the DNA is TGTGCCAGTAGTATTCTAGCGGGAGGCTATATAGGCGAGCAGTACTTC. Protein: CASSILAGGYIGEQYF.

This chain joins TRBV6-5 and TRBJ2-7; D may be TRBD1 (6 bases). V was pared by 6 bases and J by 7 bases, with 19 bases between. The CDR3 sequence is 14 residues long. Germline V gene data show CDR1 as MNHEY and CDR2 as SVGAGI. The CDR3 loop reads CASSQEQGLSEQYF. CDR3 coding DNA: TGTGCCAGCAGCCAAGAACAGGGTTTAAGTGAGCAGTACTTC.

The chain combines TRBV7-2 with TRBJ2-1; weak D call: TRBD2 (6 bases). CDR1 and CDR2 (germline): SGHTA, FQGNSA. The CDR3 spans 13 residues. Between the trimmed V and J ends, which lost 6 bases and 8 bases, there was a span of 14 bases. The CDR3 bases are TGTGCCAGCAGTTTAATCCCGGGGGATGAGCAGTTCTTC. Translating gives CASSLIPGDEQFF.